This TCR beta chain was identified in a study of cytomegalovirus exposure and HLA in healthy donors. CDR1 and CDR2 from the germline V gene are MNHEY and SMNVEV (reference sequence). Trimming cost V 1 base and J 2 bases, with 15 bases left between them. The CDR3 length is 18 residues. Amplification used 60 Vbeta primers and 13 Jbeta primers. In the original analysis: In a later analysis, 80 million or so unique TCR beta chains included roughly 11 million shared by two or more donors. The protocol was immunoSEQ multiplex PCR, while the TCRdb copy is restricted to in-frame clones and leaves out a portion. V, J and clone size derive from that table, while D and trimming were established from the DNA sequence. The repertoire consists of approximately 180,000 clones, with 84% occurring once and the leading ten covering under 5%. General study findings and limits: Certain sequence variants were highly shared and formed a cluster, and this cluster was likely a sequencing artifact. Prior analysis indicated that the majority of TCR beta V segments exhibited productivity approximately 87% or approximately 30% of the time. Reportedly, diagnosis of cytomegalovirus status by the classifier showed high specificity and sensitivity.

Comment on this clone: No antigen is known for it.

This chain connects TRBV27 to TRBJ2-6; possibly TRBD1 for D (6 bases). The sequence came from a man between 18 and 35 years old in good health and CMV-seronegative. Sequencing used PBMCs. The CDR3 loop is CASSLFPPGVAGANVLTF. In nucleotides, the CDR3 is TGTGCCAGCAGTTTATTCCCTCCAGGGGTCGCTGGGGCCAACGTCCTGACTTTC.